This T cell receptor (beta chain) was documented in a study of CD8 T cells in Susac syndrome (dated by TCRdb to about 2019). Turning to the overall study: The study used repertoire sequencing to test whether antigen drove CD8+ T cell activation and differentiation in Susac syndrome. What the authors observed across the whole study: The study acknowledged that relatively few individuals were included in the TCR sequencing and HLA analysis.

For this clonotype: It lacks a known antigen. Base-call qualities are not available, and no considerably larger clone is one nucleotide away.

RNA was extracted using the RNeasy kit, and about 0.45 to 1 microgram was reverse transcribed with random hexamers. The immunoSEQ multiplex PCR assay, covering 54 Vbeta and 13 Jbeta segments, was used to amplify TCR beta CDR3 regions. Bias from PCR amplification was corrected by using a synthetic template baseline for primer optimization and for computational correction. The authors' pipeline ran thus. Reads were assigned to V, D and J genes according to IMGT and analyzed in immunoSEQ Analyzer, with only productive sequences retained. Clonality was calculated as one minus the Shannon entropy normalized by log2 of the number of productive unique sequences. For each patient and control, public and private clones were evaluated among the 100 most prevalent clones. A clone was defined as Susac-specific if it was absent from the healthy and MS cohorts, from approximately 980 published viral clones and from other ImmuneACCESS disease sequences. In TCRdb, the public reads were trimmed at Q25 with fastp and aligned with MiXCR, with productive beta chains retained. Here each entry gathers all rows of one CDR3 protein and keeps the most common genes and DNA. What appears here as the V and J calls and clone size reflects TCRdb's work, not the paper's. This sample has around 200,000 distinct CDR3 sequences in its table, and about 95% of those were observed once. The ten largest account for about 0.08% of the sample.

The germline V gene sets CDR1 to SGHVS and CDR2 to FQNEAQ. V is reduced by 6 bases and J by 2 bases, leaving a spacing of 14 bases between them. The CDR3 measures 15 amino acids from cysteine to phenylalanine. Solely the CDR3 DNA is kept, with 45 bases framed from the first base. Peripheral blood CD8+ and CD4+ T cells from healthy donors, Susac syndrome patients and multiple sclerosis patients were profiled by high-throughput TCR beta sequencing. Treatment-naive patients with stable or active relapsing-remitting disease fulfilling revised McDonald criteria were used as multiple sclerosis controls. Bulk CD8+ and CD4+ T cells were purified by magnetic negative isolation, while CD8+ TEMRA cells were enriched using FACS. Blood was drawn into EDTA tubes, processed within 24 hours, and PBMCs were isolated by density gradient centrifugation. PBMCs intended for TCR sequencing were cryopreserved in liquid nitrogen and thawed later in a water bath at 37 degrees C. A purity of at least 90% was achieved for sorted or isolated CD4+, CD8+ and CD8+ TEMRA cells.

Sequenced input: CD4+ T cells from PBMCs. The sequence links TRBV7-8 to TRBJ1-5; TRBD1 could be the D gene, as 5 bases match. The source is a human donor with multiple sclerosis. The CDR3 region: CASREEGRGNQPQHF. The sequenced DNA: TGTGCCAGCAGAGAAGAGGGGAGAGGCAATCAGCCCCAGCATTTT.